Listed here are 14 T cell receptor beta chains from one sample, sequenced in a study of blood T cell repertoires in COVID-19. Clones were sequenced by immunoSEQ multiplex PCR, and TCRdb holds only the in-frame ones, with some missing. The table lists roughly 230,000 clones, around four fifths of them singletons. Sequenced material: peripheral blood. The receptors stem from an elderly woman with COVID-19, enrolled during active disease.

The chain couples TRBV9 to TRBJ1-1; TRBD1 matches at 7 bases. The germline V gene encodes CDR1 SGDLS and CDR2 YYNGEE. V shed 3 bases, J shed 0 bases, and the junction held 8 bases outside the gene matches. This CDR3 contains 16 residues. In nucleotides, the CDR3 is TGTGCCAGCAGCGCAAGTGGGGGACAGTTGAACACTGAAGCTTTCTTT. It is translated as CASSASGGQLNTEAFF.

The chain links TRBV5-1 to TRBJ2-5, with D possibly matching TRBD1 (6 bases). V gave up 0 bases and J gave up 0 bases, with 9 bases separating them. Germline CDR1 reads SGHRS; CDR2 reads YFSETQ. The CDR3 has 15 amino acids. The CDR3 DNA reads TGCGCCAGCAGCTTGGGGGGGACAAACCAAGAGACCCAGTACTTC. The encoded protein is CASSLGGTNQETQYF.

V gene TRBV5-1 combines with J gene TRBJ2-3; D is ambiguous. V gave up 0 bases and J gave up 3 bases, with 5 bases separating them. CDR1 and CDR2 (germline): SGHRS, YFSETQ. The CDR3 extends over 13 amino acids. DNA for the CDR3: TGCGCCAGCAGCTTGGGACAAACAGATACGCAGTATTTT. This translates into CASSLGQTDTQYF.

The chain links TRBV11-2 to TRBJ1-2, with D uncertain. The CDR3 has 15 residues. Trimming cost V 3 bases and J 8 bases, with 19 bases left between them. The germline gives CDR1 SGHAT, CDR2 FQNNGV. The CDR3 region is CASSFTASPDWGYTF. For the CDR3, the DNA is TGTGCCAGCAGCTTTACTGCTAGCCCGGATTGGGGCTACACCTTC. The whole variable domain, remainder taken from reference TRBV11-2 and TRBJ1-2, is EAGVAQSPRYKIIEKRQSVAFWCNPISGHATLYWYQQILGQGPKLLIQFQNNGVVDDSQLPKDRFSAERLKGVDSTLKIQPAKLEDSAVYLCASSFTASPDWGYTFGSGTRLTVV.

The J gene is TRBJ2-1, the V gene TRBV19; 8 bases are a match to TRBD2. V lost 1 base and J lost 9; bases outside the gene matches: 8. This CDR3 has 15 amino acids. Germline V lookup: CDR1 LNHDA, CDR2 SQIVND (reference sequence). The DNA for the CDR3 is TGTGCCAGTAGTATAGGCCCGACTAGCGTGGTTGAGCAGTTCTTC. Amino acid sequence: CASSIGPTSVVEQFF.

This chain connects TRBV7-6 to TRBJ2-3; 10 bases agree with TRBD2. V dropped 0 bases and J dropped 6; count of bases not matched to a gene: 3. Germline V CDR1 and CDR2: SGHVS, FNYEAQ. This CDR3 region has 15 residues. DNA for the CDR3: TGTGCCAGCAGCTTAGCTAGCGGGGGGCGTGATACGCAGTATTTT. Protein product: CASSLASGGRDTQYF.

The V call is TRBV5-4, the J call TRBJ1-2, with D hard to call. The V gene lost 4 bases and the J gene lost 1 base, with 14 bases spanning the gap. The length of the CDR3 is 15 residues. The germline gives CDR1 SGHNT, CDR2 YYREEE (reference sequence). CDR3 protein: CASSPRGSGNYGYTF. For the CDR3, the DNA is TGTGCCAGCAGCCCCCGAGGGAGTGGTAACTATGGCTACACCTTC.

The V and J genes are TRBV7-2 and TRBJ1-5, with D tentatively TRBD1 (6 bases). This CDR3 contains 13 residues. CDR1 and CDR2 from the germline V gene are SGHTA and FQGNSA. V dropped 7 bases and J dropped 2 bases, with 9 bases sitting between them. The CDR3 loop reads CASTPGGNQPQHF. CDR3 DNA: TGTGCCAGCACCCCAGGGGGCAATCAGCCCCAGCATTTT. Full variable domain (remainder filled in from reference TRBV7-2 and TRBJ1-5): GAGVSQSPSNKVTEKGKDVELRCDPISGHTALYWYRQSLGQGLEFLIYFQGNSAPDKSGLPSDRFSAERTGGSVSTLTIQRTQQEDSAVYLCASTPGGNQPQHFGDGTRLSIL.

V usage is TRBV10-3 and J usage is TRBJ1-2, with 8 bases matching TRBD1. The V and J ends lost 4 bases and 4 bases, in that order; junction bases with no gene match: 8. There are 15 residues in the CDR3. From germline, CDR1 is ENHRY and CDR2 SYGVKD. DNA for the CDR3: TGTGCCATCAGTGGACAAAATGGGACAGGCTATGGCTACACCTTC. This translates into CAISGQNGTGYGYTF.

The chain couples TRBV6-2 or TRBV6-3 to TRBJ1-5; tentatively, D is TRBD1 (6 bases). V lost 2 bases to trimming and J lost 5 bases, with 22 bases between them. Germline values: CDR1 MNHEY, CDR2 SVGEGT. The CDR3 is made up of 18 amino acids. In nucleotides, the CDR3 is TGTGCCAGCAGTTACCCCCGGACAGCCAACCTTCCGTATCAGCCCCAGCATTTT. Encoded protein: CASSYPRTANLPYQPQHF.

For the CDR3, the DNA is TGTGCCAGCAGCCAACCGGGACAGGGCATCTATGGCTACACCTTC. Protein sequence: CASSQPGQGIYGYTF. V gene TRBV7-9 combines with J gene TRBJ1-2; 9 bases fit TRBD1. The J segment lost 4 bases and the V segment lost 5 bases, leaving 8 bases of the junction unmatched. This CDR3 is built from 15 residues. CDR1 and CDR2 from the germline V gene are SEHNR and FQNEAQ (reference sequence).

The rearrangement joins TRBV15 to TRBJ2-2; D is perhaps TRBD1 (5 bases). Germline loops: CDR1 LNHNV, CDR2 YYDKDF (reference sequence). The CDR3 has 14 amino acids. Trimming removed 3 bases from V and 6 bases from J, with 11 bases in between. CDR3 amino acids: CATSSLTAAGELFF. The CDR3 coding sequence is TGTGCCACCAGCAGTTTGACAGCTGCCGGGGAGCTGTTTTTT.

The rearrangement joins TRBV28 to TRBJ2-5; 8 bases align to TRBD2. V lost 7 bases to trimming and J lost 5 bases; unmatched junction nucleotides: 9. The CDR3 length is 14 residues. The germline V gene encodes CDR1 MDHEN and CDR2 SYDVKM. CDR3 DNA: TGTGCCAGCAATCCCGGGGGGGTACCGGAGACCCAGTACTTC. This sequence encodes CASNPGGVPETQYF.

The chain links TRBV5-4 to TRBJ2-2, with D possibly matching TRBD1 (6 bases). V was pared by 2 bases and J by 2 bases, with 10 bases between. The CDR3 is 15 residues long. CDR1 and CDR2 from the germline V gene are SGHNT and YYREEE (reference sequence). In nucleotides, the CDR3 is TGTGCCAGCAGCTTTGCAGGGGTCAACACCGGGGAGCTGTTTTTT. The encoded protein is CASSFAGVNTGELFF.